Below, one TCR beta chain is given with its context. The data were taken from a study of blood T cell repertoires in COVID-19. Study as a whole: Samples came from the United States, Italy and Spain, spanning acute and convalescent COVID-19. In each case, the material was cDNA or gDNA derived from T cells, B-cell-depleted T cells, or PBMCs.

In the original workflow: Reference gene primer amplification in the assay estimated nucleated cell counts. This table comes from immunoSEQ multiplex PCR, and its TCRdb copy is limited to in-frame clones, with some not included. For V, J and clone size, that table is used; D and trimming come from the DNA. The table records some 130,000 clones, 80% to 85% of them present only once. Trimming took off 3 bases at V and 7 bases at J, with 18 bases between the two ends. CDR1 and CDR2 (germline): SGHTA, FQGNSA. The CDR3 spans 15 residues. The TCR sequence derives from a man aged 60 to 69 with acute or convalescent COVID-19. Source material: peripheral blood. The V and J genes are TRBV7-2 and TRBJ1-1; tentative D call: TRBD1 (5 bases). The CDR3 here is CASSLAGTLYYEAFF. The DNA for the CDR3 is TGTGCCAGCAGCTTGGCAGGGACTCTCTACTATGAAGCTTTCTTT.